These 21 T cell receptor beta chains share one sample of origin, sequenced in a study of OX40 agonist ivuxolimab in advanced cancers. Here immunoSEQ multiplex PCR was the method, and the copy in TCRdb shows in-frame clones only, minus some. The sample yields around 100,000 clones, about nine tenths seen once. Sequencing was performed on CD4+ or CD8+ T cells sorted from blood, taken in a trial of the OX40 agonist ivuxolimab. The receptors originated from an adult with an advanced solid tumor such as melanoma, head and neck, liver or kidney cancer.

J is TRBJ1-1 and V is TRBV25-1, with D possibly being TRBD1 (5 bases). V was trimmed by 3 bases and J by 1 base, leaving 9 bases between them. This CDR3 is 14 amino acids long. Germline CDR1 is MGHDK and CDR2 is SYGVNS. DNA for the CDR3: TGTGCCAGCAGTGACCCAGGGCAGAACACTGAAGCTTTCTTT. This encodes CASSDPGQNTEAFF.

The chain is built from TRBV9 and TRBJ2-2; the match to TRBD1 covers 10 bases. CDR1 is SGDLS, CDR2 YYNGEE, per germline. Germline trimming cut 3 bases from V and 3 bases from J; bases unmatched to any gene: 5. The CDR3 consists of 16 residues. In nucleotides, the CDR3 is TGTGCCAGCAGCGCTGGGACAGGGGTATACACCGGGGAGCTGTTTTTT. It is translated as CASSAGTGVYTGELFF.

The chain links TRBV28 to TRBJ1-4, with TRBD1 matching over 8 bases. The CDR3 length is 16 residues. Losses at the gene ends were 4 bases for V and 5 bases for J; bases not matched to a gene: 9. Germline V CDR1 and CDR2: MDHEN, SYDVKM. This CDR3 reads CASSSAGTGENEKLFF. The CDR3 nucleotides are TGTGCCAGCAGTTCAGCCGGGACAGGAGAAAATGAAAAACTGTTTTTT. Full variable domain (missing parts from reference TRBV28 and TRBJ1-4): DVKVTQSSRYLVKRTGEKVFLECVQDMDHENMFWYRQDPGLGLRLIYFSYDVKMKEKGDIPEGYSVSREKKERFSLILESASTNQTSMYLCASSSAGTGENEKLFFGSGTQLSVL.

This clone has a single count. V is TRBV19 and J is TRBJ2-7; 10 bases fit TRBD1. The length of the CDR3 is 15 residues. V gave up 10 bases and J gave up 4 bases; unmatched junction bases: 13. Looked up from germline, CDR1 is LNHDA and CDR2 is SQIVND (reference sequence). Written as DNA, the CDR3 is TGTGCCACCCGACAGGGGGCCAATATTTTGTACGAGCAGTACTTC. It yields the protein CATRQGANILYEQYF.

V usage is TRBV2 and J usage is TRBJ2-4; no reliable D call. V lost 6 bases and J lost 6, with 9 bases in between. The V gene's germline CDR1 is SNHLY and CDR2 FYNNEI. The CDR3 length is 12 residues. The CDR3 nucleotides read TGTGCCAGCAGCGGAGTGGGAAACATTCAGTACTTC. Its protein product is CASSGVGNIQYF. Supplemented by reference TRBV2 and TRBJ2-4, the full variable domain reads EPEVTQTPSHQVTQMGQEVILRCVPISNHLYFYWYRQILGQKVEFLVSFYNNEISEKSEIFDDQFSVERPDGSNFTLKIRSTKLEDSAMYFCASSGVGNIQYFGAGTRLSVL.

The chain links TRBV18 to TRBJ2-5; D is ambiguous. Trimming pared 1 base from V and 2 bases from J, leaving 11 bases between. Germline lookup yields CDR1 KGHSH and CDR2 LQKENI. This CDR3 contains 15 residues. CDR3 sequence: CASSPQRITQETQYF. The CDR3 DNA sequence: TGTGCCAGCTCACCACAACGGATCACACAAGAGACCCAGTACTTC. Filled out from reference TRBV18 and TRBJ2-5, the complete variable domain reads NAGVMQNPRHLVRRRGQEARLRCSPMKGHSHVYWYRQLPEEGLKFMVYLQKENIIDESGMPKERFSAEFPKEGPSILRIQQVVRGDSAAYFCASSPQRITQETQYFGPGTRLLVL.

CDR3 loop: CASSQAGVGTDTQYF. The DNA of the CDR3 is TGTGCCAGCAGCCAAGCGGGAGTGGGCACAGATACGCAGTATTTT. The V and J genes are TRBV7-3 and TRBJ2-3, with 8 bases fitting TRBD2. V was clipped by 5 bases and J by 1 base; unmatched bases: 5. The germline V gene encodes CDR1 SGHTA and CDR2 FQGTGA. This CDR3 is 15 amino acids long.

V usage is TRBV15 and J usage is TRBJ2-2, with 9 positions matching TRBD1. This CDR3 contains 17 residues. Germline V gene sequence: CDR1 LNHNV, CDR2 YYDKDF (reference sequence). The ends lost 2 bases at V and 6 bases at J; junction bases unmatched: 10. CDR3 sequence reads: CATSRSPGTGSPGELFF. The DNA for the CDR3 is TGTGCCACCAGCAGATCACCCGGGACAGGGTCCCCCGGGGAGCTGTTTTTT.

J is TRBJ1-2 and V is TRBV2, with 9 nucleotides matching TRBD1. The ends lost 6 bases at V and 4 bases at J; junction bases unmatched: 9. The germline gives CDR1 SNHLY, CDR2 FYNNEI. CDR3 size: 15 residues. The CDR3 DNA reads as TGTGCCAGCAGCCTGGACAGGGGAGGAGGCTATGGCTACACCTTC. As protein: CASSLDRGGGYGYTF.

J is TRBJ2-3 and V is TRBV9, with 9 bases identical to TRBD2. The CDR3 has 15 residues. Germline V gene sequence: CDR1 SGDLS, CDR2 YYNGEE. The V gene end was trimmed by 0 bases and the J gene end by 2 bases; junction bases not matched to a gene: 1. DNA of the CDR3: TGTGCCAGCAGCGTAGTAGCGGGAGCCACAGATACGCAGTATTTT. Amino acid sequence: CASSVVAGATDTQYF.

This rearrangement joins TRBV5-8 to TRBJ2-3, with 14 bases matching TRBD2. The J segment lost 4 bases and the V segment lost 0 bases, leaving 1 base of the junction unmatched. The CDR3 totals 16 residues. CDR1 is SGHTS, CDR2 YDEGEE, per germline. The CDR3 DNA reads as TGTGCCAGCAGCTTGGGGGGACTAGCGGGAGCAGATACGCAGTATTTT. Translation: CASSLGGLAGADTQYF.

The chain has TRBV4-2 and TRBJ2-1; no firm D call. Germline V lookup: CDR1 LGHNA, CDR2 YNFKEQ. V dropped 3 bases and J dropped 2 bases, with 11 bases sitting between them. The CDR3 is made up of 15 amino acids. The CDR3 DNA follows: TGTGCCAGCAGCCAGAGCCAGGCCACCTACAATGAGCAGTTCTTC. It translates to CASSQSQATYNEQFF.

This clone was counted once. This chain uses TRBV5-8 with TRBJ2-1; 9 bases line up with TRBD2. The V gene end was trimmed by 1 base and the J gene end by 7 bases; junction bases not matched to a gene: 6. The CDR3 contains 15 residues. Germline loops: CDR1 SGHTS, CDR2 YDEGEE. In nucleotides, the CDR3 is TGTGCCAGCAGCTTGAGGCGGGGGGGAAGGAATGAGCAGTTCTTC. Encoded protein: CASSLRRGGRNEQFF.

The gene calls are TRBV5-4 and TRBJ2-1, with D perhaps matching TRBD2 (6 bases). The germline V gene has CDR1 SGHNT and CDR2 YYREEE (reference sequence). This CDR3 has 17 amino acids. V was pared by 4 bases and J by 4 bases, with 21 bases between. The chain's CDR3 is CASSVGGSGPPYNEQFF. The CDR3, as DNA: TGTGCCAGCAGCGTTGGTGGTAGCGGACCCCCATACAATGAGCAGTTCTTC.

CDR3 in amino acids: CASSSSYPGQGERETQYF. CDR3 sequence (DNA): TGCGCCAGCAGCTCCTCCTATCCGGGACAGGGAGAGAGAGAGACCCAGTACTTC. The chain has TRBV5-1 and TRBJ2-5; 9 nucleotides match TRBD1. The ends lost 3 bases at V and 4 bases at J; junction bases unmatched: 16. Germline-derived CDR1 and CDR2 are SGHRS and YFSETQ. CDR3 size: 18 residues.

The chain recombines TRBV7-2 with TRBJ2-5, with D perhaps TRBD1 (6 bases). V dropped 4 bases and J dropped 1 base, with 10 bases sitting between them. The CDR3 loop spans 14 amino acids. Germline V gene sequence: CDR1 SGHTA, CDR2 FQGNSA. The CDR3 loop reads CASSYTGPQETQYF. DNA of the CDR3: TGTGCCAGCAGCTATACAGGGCCCCAAGAGACCCAGTACTTC. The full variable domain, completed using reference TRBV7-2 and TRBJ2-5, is GAGVSQSPSNKVTEKGKDVELRCDPISGHTALYWYRQSLGQGLEFLIYFQGNSAPDKSGLPSDRFSAERTGGSVSTLTIQRTQQEDSAVYLCASSYTGPQETQYFGPGTRLLVL.

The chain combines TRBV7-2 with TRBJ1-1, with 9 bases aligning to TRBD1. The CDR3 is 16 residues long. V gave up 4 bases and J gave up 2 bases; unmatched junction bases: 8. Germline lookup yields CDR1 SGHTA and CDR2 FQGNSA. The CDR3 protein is CASSSQGTGINTEAFF. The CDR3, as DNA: TGTGCCAGCAGCTCGCAGGGGACAGGGATAAACACTGAAGCTTTCTTT.

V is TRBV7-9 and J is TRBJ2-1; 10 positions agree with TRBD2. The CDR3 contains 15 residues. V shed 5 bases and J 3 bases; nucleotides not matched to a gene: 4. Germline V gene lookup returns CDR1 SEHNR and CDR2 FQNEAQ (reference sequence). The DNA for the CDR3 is TGTGCCAGCAGCCTACTAGCGGGAAACTACAATGAGCAGTTCTTC. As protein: CASSLLAGNYNEQFF.

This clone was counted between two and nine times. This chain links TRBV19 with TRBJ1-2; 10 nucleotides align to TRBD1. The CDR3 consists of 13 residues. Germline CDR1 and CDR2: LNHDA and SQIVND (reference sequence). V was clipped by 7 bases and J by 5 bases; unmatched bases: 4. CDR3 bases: TGTGCCAGTATTACGGGACAGGGGTATGGCTACACCTTC. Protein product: CASITGQGYGYTF. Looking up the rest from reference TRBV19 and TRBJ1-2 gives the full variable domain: DGGITQSPKYLFRKEGQNVTLSCEQNLNHDAMYWYRQDPGQGLRLIYYSQIVNDFQKGDIAEGYSVSREKKESFPLTVTSAQKNPTAFYLCASITGQGYGYTFGSGTRLTVV.

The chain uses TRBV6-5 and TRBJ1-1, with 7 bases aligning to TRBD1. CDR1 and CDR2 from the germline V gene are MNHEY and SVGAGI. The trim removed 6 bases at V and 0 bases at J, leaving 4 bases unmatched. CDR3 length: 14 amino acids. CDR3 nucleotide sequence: TGTGCCAGCAGCCACGGACAGGTGAACACTGAAGCTTTCTTT. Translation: CASSHGQVNTEAFF.

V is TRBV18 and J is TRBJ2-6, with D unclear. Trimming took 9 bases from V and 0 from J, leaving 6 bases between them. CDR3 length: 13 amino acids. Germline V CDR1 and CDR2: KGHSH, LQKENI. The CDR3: CASVDSGANVLTF. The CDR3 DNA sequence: TGTGCCAGTGTAGACTCTGGGGCCAACGTCCTGACTTTC.